These 32 T cell receptor beta chains were all obtained from the same sample, sequenced in a study of T-cell reconstitution after alpha-beta-depleted transplantation in children. Construction of the TCRbeta library involved unique molecular identifiers. TCRdb re-analysed the PCR reads in MiXCR, keeping a single row per CDR3 protein. Here the sample spans about 610,000 distinct CDR3 sequences, 10% to 13% being singletons. The sequences come from PBMCs from the stem cell graft donor, collected from the stem cell graft. These receptors were collected from a human donor who donated a stem cell graft to a child with acute myeloid leukemia.

This clonotype was detected only a few times. DNA for the CDR3: TGCAGCGTTGACGGGACAGGGGGGGCAGATACGCAGTATTTT. Translating gives CSVDGTGGADTQYF. V gene TRBV29-1 combines with J gene TRBJ2-3; TRBD1 matches at 11 bases. The CDR3 consists of 14 residues. The V and J ends lost 3 bases and 4 bases, in that order; junction bases with no gene match: 3. The germline V gene has CDR1 SQVTM and CDR2 ANQGSEA.

The genes are TRBV29-1 and TRBJ2-3; D uncertain. Germline V gives CDR1 SQVTM, CDR2 ANQGSEA. The CDR3 runs to 11 residues. V lost 8 bases to trimming and J lost 5 bases, with 11 bases between them. The CDR3 spells CSREWGDTQYF. In DNA form, the CDR3 reads TGCAGCCGAGAATGGGGAGATACGCAGTATTTT.

The gene calls are TRBV20-1 and TRBJ1-2, with D perhaps TRBD1 (5 bases). The CDR3 is made up of 13 amino acids. Trimming took 3 bases from V and 6 from J, leaving 14 bases between them. In germline, CDR1 is DFQATT, CDR2 SNEGSKA (reference sequence). The CDR3 DNA follows: TGCAGTGCTAGCTCCCAGGGTCCCAATGGCTACACCTTC. This codes for CSASSQGPNGYTF.

There are a few counts of this clonotype. The CDR3 sequence is CSAYGASGDTQYF. The CDR3 DNA reads as TGCAGTGCCTACGGGGCCAGTGGAGATACGCAGTATTTT. The chain is built from TRBV20-1 and TRBJ2-3; D may match TRBD1 or TRBD2 (5 bases each). V was trimmed by 6 bases and J by 5 bases, leaving 15 bases between them. This CDR3 spans 13 amino acids. Looked up from germline, CDR1 is DFQATT and CDR2 is SNEGSKA (reference sequence).

The rearrangement joins TRBV12-3 or TRBV12-4 to TRBJ1-5; the D is unclear. The CDR3 is 14 residues long. The germline V and J ends were trimmed by 3 bases and 3 bases, with 9 bases remaining between them. CDR3 in DNA: TGTGCCAGCAGTTTCCCATTATACAATCAGCCCCAGCATTTT. Protein product: CASSFPLYNQPQHF.

The table lists this clonotype with many counts. The chain combines TRBV20-1 with TRBJ2-5, with 15 positions matching TRBD2. After removal of 6 bases from V and 5 bases from J, the junction contained 4 bases not matched to a gene. Germline V lookup: CDR1 DFQATT, CDR2 SNEGSKA (reference sequence). The CDR3 is 14 amino acids. CDR3 in DNA: TGCAGTGCCGGGACTAGCGGGAGGTGGGAGACCCAGTACTTC. This translates into CSAGTSGRWETQYF.

DNA of the CDR3: TGTGCCAGCAGCCCAAGACTAGCGGGAGCGAACGAGCAGTACTTC. It encodes CASSPRLAGANEQYF. The chain couples TRBV9 to TRBJ2-7; 12 bases agree with TRBD2. Losses at the gene ends were 4 bases for V and 5 bases for J; bases not matched to a gene: 7. The CDR3 length is 15 residues. From germline, CDR1 is SGDLS and CDR2 YYNGEE.

A few counts support this clonotype. DNA of the CDR3: TGTGCCACCAGCAGAGGGTCCCTAGGCGCCCAAACAGATACGCAGTATTTT. Protein product: CATSRGSLGAQTDTQYF. This rearrangement joins TRBV15 to TRBJ2-3; D ambiguous. Germline V gene data show CDR1 as LNHNV and CDR2 as YYDKDF (reference sequence). Trimming removed 1 base at V and 3 bases at J, with 17 bases between. The CDR3 covers 17 residues.

The rearrangement uses TRBV5-1 and TRBJ2-2; D is undetermined. CDR1 is SGHRS and CDR2 is YFSETQ in the germline V gene. The V and J ends lost 0 bases and 0 bases respectively, with 9 bases between them. This CDR3 has 16 residues. In DNA form, the CDR3 reads TGCGCCAGCAGCTTGGAAGGGTTCCCGAACACCGGGGAGCTGTTTTTT. The encoded protein is CASSLEGFPNTGELFF. The variable domain in full, completed from reference TRBV5-1 and TRBJ2-2, reads KAGVTQTPRYLIKTRGQQVTLSCSPISGHRSVSWYQQTPGQGLQFLFEYFSETQRNKGNFPGRFSGRQFSNSRSEMNVSTLELGDSALYLCASSLEGFPNTGELFFGEGSRLTVL.

This clonotype was detected a few times. CDR3 residues: CSAVQGPSETQYF. CDR3 sequence (DNA): TGCAGCGCAGTGCAGGGCCCGAGCGAGACCCAGTACTTC. The chain recombines TRBV29-1 with TRBJ2-5, with a possible D match to TRBD1 (5 bases). CDR3 length equals 13 residues. V gave up 7 bases and J gave up 5 bases, with 17 bases separating them. From germline, CDR1 is SQVTM and CDR2 ANQGSEA.

This clonotype was seen at least ten times. V gene TRBV4-2 combines with J gene TRBJ2-5; 7 nucleotides agree with TRBD1. The germline V gene encodes CDR1 LGHNA and CDR2 YNFKEQ. The CDR3 consists of 15 residues. With 0 bases clipped from V and 5 bases from J, the junction kept 6 bases outside the gene matches. This chain's CDR3 is CASSQEQGIEETQYF. The CDR3 bases are TGTGCCAGCAGCCAAGAACAGGGGATAGAGGAGACCCAGTACTTC.

J is TRBJ1-1 and V is TRBV6-1; D unresolved. The CDR3 runs to 14 residues. Per the germline V gene, CDR1 is MNHNS and CDR2 is SASEGT. V was shortened by 6 bases and J by 0 bases, with 11 bases between the two germline ends. Here the CDR3 reads CASRVGLMNTEAFF. DNA for the CDR3: TGTGCCAGCAGAGTAGGACTGATGAACACTGAAGCTTTCTTT.

This clonotype appeared a few times. This sequence joins TRBV5-1 and TRBJ2-5; 7 positions agree with TRBD1. V lost 4 bases, J lost 1 base, and 4 bases stayed unmatched. CDR3 length: 14 amino acids. CDR1 SGHRS and CDR2 YFSETQ come from the germline V gene. Written as DNA, the CDR3 is TGCGCCAGCAGCAAAGGGACAGTCCAAGAGACCCAGTACTTC. Its translation is CASSKGTVQETQYF. Supplemented by reference TRBV5-1 and TRBJ2-5, the full variable domain reads KAGVTQTPRYLIKTRGQQVTLSCSPISGHRSVSWYQQTPGQGLQFLFEYFSETQRNKGNFPGRFSGRQFSNSRSEMNVSTLELGDSALYLCASSKGTVQETQYFGPGTRLLVL.

This clonotype came up once. V usage is TRBV3-1 and J usage is TRBJ1-3, with D maybe TRBD1 (6 bases). V lost 1 base, J lost 2 bases, and 12 bases lay in between. This CDR3 has 16 amino acids. Per the germline V gene, CDR1 is LGHDT and CDR2 is YNNKEL (reference sequence). In DNA form, the CDR3 reads TGTGCCAGCAGCCAAGCTCGGGGGGGCCCTGGAAACACCATATATTTT. It specifies CASSQARGGPGNTIYF.

This clonotype was counted ten times or more. V is TRBV12-3 or TRBV12-4 and J is TRBJ2-3, with D perhaps assigned TRBD1 or TRBD2 (5 bases each). Trimming cost V 3 bases and J 1 base, with 14 bases left between them. CDR3 length: 16 amino acids. The CDR3 reads CASSLDNAGGTDTQYF. CDR3 coding DNA: TGTGCCAGCAGTTTGGACAACGCGGGTGGCACAGATACGCAGTATTTT.

The sample holds a few counts of this clonotype. The CDR3 nucleotides are TGTGCCAGCAGTCCACGGGGTCTAGCGACGACCGGGGAGCTGTTTTTT. Protein product: CASSPRGLATTGELFF. The rearrangement links TRBV27 to TRBJ2-2; D possibly corresponds to TRBD2 (6 bases). The germline V gene has CDR1 MNHEY and CDR2 SMNVEV (reference sequence). V was pared by 5 bases and J by 5 bases, with 18 bases between. CDR3 length: 16 amino acids.

The chain joins TRBV6-1 to TRBJ2-5, with D perhaps matching TRBD1 (5 bases). From germline, CDR1 is MNHNS and CDR2 SASEGT. The CDR3 runs 13 residues. Trimming stripped 7 bases from V and 2 bases from J, with 11 bases between. CDR3 residues: CASKGVQQETQYF. The CDR3 bases are TGTGCCAGCAAAGGGGTACAGCAAGAGACCCAGTACTTC.

This sequence joins TRBV7-2 and TRBJ2-2, with 16 bases matching TRBD2. This CDR3 has 18 residues. With 3 bases clipped from V and 8 bases from J, the junction kept 9 bases outside the gene matches. Germline CDR1 reads SGHTA; CDR2 reads FQGNSA. CDR3 bases: TGTGCCAGCAGCTTTGGAGGCGGGACTAGCGGGAGGGGAGGGGAGCTGTTTTTT. Protein product: CASSFGGGTSGRGGELFF.

The chain recombines TRBV24-1 with TRBJ2-1; D may be TRBD1 (5 bases). V lost 3 bases and J 2 bases, leaving 22 bases between the germline ends. Germline V lookup: CDR1 KGHDR, CDR2 SFDVKD. The CDR3 is made up of 19 amino acids. CDR3 nucleotides: TGTGCCACCAGTGATAGAACAGGAGTGGTGCCTGGGGCCTACAATGAGCAGTTCTTC. This translates into CATSDRTGVVPGAYNEQFF.

This clonotype occurred many times. The gene calls are TRBV20-1 and TRBJ2-1; TRBD2 agrees at 10 bases. The V gene's germline CDR1 is DFQATT and CDR2 SNEGSKA (reference sequence). The CDR3 loop spans 14 amino acids. Losses at the gene ends were 2 bases for V and 5 bases for J; bases not matched to a gene: 3. The CDR3 DNA is TGCAGTGCTAGAAATAGCGGGAGGAACAATGAGCAGTTCTTC. This encodes CSARNSGRNNEQFF.

This clonotype showed up just a few times. This chain uses TRBV6-2 or TRBV6-3 with TRBJ1-1; D is perhaps TRBD1 (6 bases). This CDR3 region has 15 residues. The ends were cut back, 6 bases at V and 5 bases at J, with 19 bases in the middle. Germline V lookup: CDR1 MNHEY, CDR2 SVGEGT. CDR3 loop: CASRPGGAKRTEAFF. For the CDR3, the DNA is TGTGCCAGCAGGCCGGGGGGGGCGAAGAGGACTGAAGCTTTCTTT.

The table lists this clonotype with many counts. This chain connects TRBV29-1 to TRBJ1-5; TRBD1 is a possible D gene (6 bases). The germline V gene has CDR1 SQVTM and CDR2 ANQGSEA. Trimming removed 6 bases at V and 10 bases at J, with 10 bases between. The CDR3 sequence is 10 residues long. The CDR3 nucleotides read TGCAGCGTCGGAGGGGGACCCCAGCATTTT. It specifies CSVGGGPQHF.

This clonotype was seen ten or more times. The genes are TRBV3-1 and TRBJ2-3; D perhaps matches TRBD2 (7 bases). V dropped 5 bases and J dropped 6 bases, with 21 bases sitting between them. The germline V gene has CDR1 LGHDT and CDR2 YNNKEL (reference sequence). This CDR3 region has 16 residues. CDR3 in DNA: TGTGCCAGCAGCGGCCCCCGGGGGGCCAAGGGGGATACGCAGTATTTT. As protein: CASSGPRGAKGDTQYF.

This clonotype was counted many times. The chain has TRBV28 and TRBJ2-7, with D perhaps TRBD1 (6 bases). CDR1 is MDHEN and CDR2 is SYDVKM in the germline V gene. The CDR3 is 15 residues long. V was shortened by 6 bases and J by 2 bases, with 17 bases between the two germline ends. The CDR3 region is CASSSRDISPYEQYF. For the CDR3, the DNA is TGTGCCAGCAGCAGTCGGGACATATCCCCCTACGAGCAGTACTTC.

This clonotype was counted a few times. The CDR3 loop reads CSAPLPVNTGELFF. DNA for the CDR3: TGCAGTGCTCCTTTGCCCGTGAACACCGGGGAGCTGTTTTTT. The chain has TRBV20-1 and TRBJ2-2, with no clear D. This CDR3 is 14 amino acids long. In germline, CDR1 is DFQATT, CDR2 SNEGSKA (reference sequence). V dropped 5 bases and J dropped 1 base, with 11 bases sitting between them.

This clonotype showed up just a few times. The chain couples TRBV15 to TRBJ2-5, with TRBD2 matching 8 bases. The CDR3 is 16 residues long. Germline CDR1 and CDR2: LNHNV and YYDKDF (reference sequence). J was trimmed by 5 bases and V by 0 bases; bases with no gene match: 8. As DNA, the CDR3 is TGTGCCACCAGCAGAGATGGGACTAGGGGGTCTGAGACCCAGTACTTC. Translated, it gives CATSRDGTRGSETQYF.

V usage is TRBV6-5 and J usage is TRBJ1-1; a weak D match, TRBD1 (6 bases). Deletions cut 7 bases from V and 1 base from J, with 7 bases between. CDR1 is MNHEY and CDR2 is SVGAGI in the germline V gene. This CDR3 spans 12 amino acids. For the CDR3, the DNA is TGTGCCAGCAACAGGGCGAACACTGAAGCTTTCTTT. Protein sequence: CASNRANTEAFF.

This clonotype was observed many times. The gene calls are TRBV7-8 and TRBJ2-7; unclear D gene. This CDR3 contains 13 residues. Trimming pared 2 bases from V and 2 bases from J, leaving 7 bases between. Germline values: CDR1 SGHVS, CDR2 FQNEAQ. CDR3 sequence (DNA): TGTGCCAGCAGCTTATCCGGACCCTACGAGCAGTACTTC. It codes for CASSLSGPYEQYF.

This rearrangement joins TRBV27 to TRBJ2-1, with 13 bases matching TRBD2. Trimming took 5 bases from V and 0 from J; bases not matched to a gene: 7. Germline values: CDR1 MNHEY, CDR2 SMNVEV (reference sequence). The CDR3 contains 18 residues. The CDR3 sequence is CASSPQLAGGASYNEQFF. CDR3 coding DNA: TGTGCCAGCAGTCCCCAACTAGCGGGGGGGGCCTCCTACAATGAGCAGTTCTTC.

The V gene is TRBV2, the J gene TRBJ1-1; unclear D gene. Germline loops: CDR1 SNHLY, CDR2 FYNNEI. The CDR3 length is 14 residues. The V gene lost 8 bases and the J gene lost 1 base, with 14 bases spanning the gap. CDR3 region: CASRDRPRNTEAFF. CDR3 DNA sequence: TGTGCCAGCCGGGATAGACCGAGGAACACTGAAGCTTTCTTT.

The genes are TRBV7-9 and TRBJ2-5; TRBD2 matches at 9 bases. The CDR3 extends over 15 amino acids. Germline V gene sequence: CDR1 SEHNR, CDR2 FQNEAQ (reference sequence). With 2 bases clipped from V and 5 bases from J, the junction kept 6 bases outside the gene matches. CDR3 in amino acids: CASSLLREGPETQYF. The CDR3 coding sequence is TGTGCCAGCAGCTTACTGCGGGAGGGCCCTGAGACCCAGTACTTC.

This clonotype has just a few counts. The chain uses TRBV6-2 or TRBV6-3 and TRBJ1-5; the D gene is possibly TRBD1 (5 bases). Between the trimmed V and J ends, which lost 6 bases and 7 bases, there was a span of 16 bases. The CDR3 loop spans 14 amino acids. From germline, CDR1 is MNHEY and CDR2 SVGEGT. The CDR3 spells CASSGGGAGQPQHF. Here the CDR3 DNA reads TGTGCCAGCAGCGGAGGAGGGGCCGGACAGCCCCAGCATTTT.